These 19 T cell receptor beta chains were all obtained from the same sample, sequenced in a study of cytomegalovirus exposure and HLA in healthy donors (dated by TCRdb to the late 2010s). Library method: the immunoSEQ multiplex PCR assay. A mixture of 60 forward primers for TCR Vbeta segments and 13 reverse primers for TCR Jbeta segments was used in the multiplex PCR. The table was pulled from immuneACCESS by TCRdb, which kept in-frame rearrangements only. Such tables lose some clones; where checked, under half of the loss comes from unresolved V genes, and the rest has no known cause. The sample's records list around 150,000 clones. The biggest ten clones account for less than 3% of the sample. Sequencing was performed on PBMCs. The receptors stem from a man between 40 and 49 years old in good health and CMV-seronegative.

The chain uses TRBV19 and TRBJ1-1, with TRBD1 identical over 7 bases. This CDR3 comprises 14 residues. CDR1 LNHDA and CDR2 SQIVND come from the germline V gene (reference sequence). Losses at the gene ends were 5 bases for V and 4 bases for J; bases not matched to a gene: 7. CDR3 sequence: CASSYQGDGTEAFF. CDR3 bases: TGTGCCAGTAGTTATCAGGGGGATGGCACTGAAGCTTTCTTT.

The genes are TRBV19 and TRBJ2-2, with a weak D call TRBD1 (6 bases). Trimming removed 7 bases at V and 5 bases at J, with 8 bases between. Germline V gene sequence: CDR1 LNHDA, CDR2 SQIVND (reference sequence). The CDR3 has 12 amino acids. The CDR3 loop reads CASKQGTGELFF. DNA for the CDR3: TGTGCCAGTAAACAGGGAACCGGGGAGCTGTTTTTT.

The chain employs TRBV5-1 and TRBJ1-2; 8 bases are shared with TRBD1. The ends lost 0 bases at V and 3 bases at J; junction bases unmatched: 4. The CDR3 has 15 residues. Looked up from germline, CDR1 is SGHRS and CDR2 is YFSETQ. The CDR3 spells CASSLAAGGYYGYTF. CDR3 nucleotides: TGCGCCAGCAGCTTGGCAGCAGGGGGCTACTATGGCTACACCTTC.

V is TRBV2 and J is TRBJ2-2; 8 nucleotides line up with TRBD1. The CDR3 spans 15 residues. Trimming took 5 bases from V and 4 from J; bases not matched to a gene: 6. CDR1 and CDR2 from the germline V gene are SNHLY and FYNNEI. CDR3 DNA sequence: TGTGCCAGCAGTTGGCAGGGGGCAAGCACCGGGGAGCTGTTTTTT. It specifies CASSWQGASTGELFF.

The chain joins TRBV6-5 to TRBJ1-5; D might be TRBD1 (6 bases). The CDR3 spans 14 residues. From germline, CDR1 is MNHEY and CDR2 SVGAGI. With 1 base removed from V and 6 bases from J, the gap between germline ends came to 10 bases. In nucleotides, the CDR3 is TGTGCCAGCAGTTACTATAGCAGGGGTCAGCCCCAGCATTTT. Protein: CASSYYSRGQPQHF.

V is TRBV7-8 and J is TRBJ2-4; the D gene is possibly TRBD1 (6 bases). Trimming took 5 bases from V and 0 from J, leaving 14 bases between them. The CDR3 runs to 16 residues. The germline CDR1 and CDR2 sequences are SGHVS and FQNEAQ. CDR3 sequence reads: CASSLTGSLAKNIQYF. The CDR3 region has the DNA TGTGCCAGCAGCCTGACAGGTTCACTAGCCAAAAACATTCAGTACTTC. The full variable domain, in which reference TRBV7-8 and TRBJ2-4 provide the parts outside the CDR3, is GAGVSQSPRYKVAKRGQDVALRCDPISGHVSLFWYQQALGQGPEFLTYFQNEAQLDKSGLPSDRFFAERPEGSVSTLKIQRTQQEDSAVYLCASSLTGSLAKNIQYFGAGTRLSVL.

The chain recombines TRBV7-9 with TRBJ2-1; D gene unclear. The germline gives CDR1 SEHNR, CDR2 FQNEAQ (reference sequence). V was shortened by 5 bases and J by 4 bases, with 3 bases between the two germline ends. The CDR3 runs 11 residues. CDR3 sequence (DNA): TGTGCCAGCAGCACTTACAATGAGCAGTTCTTC. Translating it yields CASSTYNEQFF.

This chain links TRBV4-1 with TRBJ2-1; 12 positions match TRBD2. The ends lost 2 bases at V and 5 bases at J; junction bases unmatched: 4. Germline CDR1 and CDR2: MGHRA and YSYEKL. This CDR3 has 16 amino acids. The CDR3 nucleotides are TGCGCCAGCAGCCAATTGGGACTAGCGGGCGACAATGAGCAGTTCTTC. Its translation: CASSQLGLAGDNEQFF.

The chain couples TRBV7-2 to TRBJ2-3, with 7 bases lining up with TRBD1. V was clipped by 3 bases and J by 0 bases; unmatched bases: 6. Germline V gene data show CDR1 as SGHTA and CDR2 as FQGNSA. The CDR3 has 16 amino acids. CDR3 region: CASSFDRAPSTDTQYF. CDR3 coding DNA: TGTGCCAGCAGCTTCGACAGGGCTCCTAGCACAGATACGCAGTATTTT.

This sequence joins TRBV7-2 and TRBJ2-7, with a weak D call TRBD1 (6 bases). V was trimmed by 2 bases and J by 4 bases, leaving 15 bases between them. The CDR3 contains 15 residues. CDR1 and CDR2 from the germline V gene are SGHTA and FQGNSA. CDR3 DNA: TGTGCCAGCAGCTTATTTCCTGGGGGCGGATACGAGCAGTACTTC. Protein product: CASSLFPGGGYEQYF.

V gene TRBV7-8 combines with J gene TRBJ2-3; TRBD2 aligns across 9 bases. Germline CDR1 SGHVS, CDR2 FQNEAQ. V shed 5 bases, J shed 1 base, and the junction held 4 bases outside the gene matches. The length of the CDR3 is 15 residues. The CDR3 region is CASSISGGRTDTQYF. For the CDR3, the DNA is TGTGCCAGCAGCATTAGCGGGGGTCGCACAGATACGCAGTATTTT. The full variable domain, in which reference TRBV7-8 and TRBJ2-3 provide the parts outside the CDR3, is GAGVSQSPRYKVAKRGQDVALRCDPISGHVSLFWYQQALGQGPEFLTYFQNEAQLDKSGLPSDRFFAERPEGSVSTLKIQRTQQEDSAVYLCASSISGGRTDTQYFGPGTRLTVL.

The DNA of the CDR3 is TGTGCCAGCAGCTCCCAAGGGGCCAACGTCCTGACTTTC. Protein: CASSSQGANVLTF. The V call is TRBV11-2, the J call TRBJ2-6, with D uncertain. Deletions cut 4 bases from V and 4 bases from J, with 5 bases between. This CDR3 has 13 residues. Germline values: CDR1 SGHAT, CDR2 FQNNGV.

In DNA, the CDR3 is TGTGCCAGCAGCCGGGGTCCGACAGGGGGCTCTGGAAACACCATATATTTT. It is translated as CASSRGPTGGSGNTIYF. The genes are TRBV5-4 and TRBJ1-3; 9 bases are shared with TRBD1. Trimming removed 4 bases from V and 0 bases from J; junction bases left unmatched: 8. The CDR3 is 17 amino acids. Germline CDR1 is SGHNT and CDR2 is YYREEE (reference sequence).

The chain links TRBV5-1 to TRBJ2-1, with 7 bases fitting TRBD1. The germline V gene encodes CDR1 SGHRS and CDR2 YFSETQ. After removal of 3 bases from V and 4 bases from J, the junction contained 13 bases not matched to a gene. The CDR3 totals 17 residues. The DNA for the CDR3 is TGCGCCAGCAGCTCTGACAGGGCCCTGCTGGGTTACAATGAGCAGTTCTTC. It codes for CASSSDRALLGYNEQFF.

The J gene is TRBJ1-6, the V gene TRBV7-2; 10 bases match TRBD1. The CDR3 length is 16 residues. CDR1 is SGHTA and CDR2 is FQGNSA in the germline V gene. V shed 5 bases, J shed 6 bases, and the junction held 7 bases outside the gene matches. The CDR3 DNA is TGTGCCAGCAGCAGAAGGGACAGGGGAATTAATTCACCCCTCCACTTT. Protein: CASSRRDRGINSPLHF.

The rearrangement uses TRBV6-5 and TRBJ1-2; 7 bases map to TRBD1. J lost 12 bases, V lost 5 bases, and 6 bases had no gene match. The CDR3 sequence is 11 residues long. The germline V gene has CDR1 MNHEY and CDR2 SVGAGI. CDR3 DNA: TGTGCCAGCAGTCGACAGGGAGAAAACACCTTC. This translates into CASSRQGENTF.

The rearrangement uses TRBV5-1 and TRBJ2-1; weak D call: TRBD2 (7 bases). CDR3 length: 16 residues. The germline V gene encodes CDR1 SGHRS and CDR2 YFSETQ. Trimming cost V 1 base and J 5 bases, with 16 bases left between them. CDR3 nucleotides: TGCGCCAGCAGCTTGCTTAGGGGGGGGTCGAACAATGAGCAGTTCTTC. It translates to CASSLLRGGSNNEQFF.

V usage is TRBV7-9 and J usage is TRBJ1-2; TRBD1 matches at 9 bases. V gave up 8 bases and J gave up 3 bases; unmatched junction bases: 4. The CDR3 loop spans 13 amino acids. CDR1 and CDR2 from the germline V gene are SEHNR and FQNEAQ (reference sequence). The CDR3 DNA is TGTGCCAGCGGGGACAGGGTGGACTATGGCTACACCTTC. Amino acids: CASGDRVDYGYTF.

As for this clone: One end of the junction does not line up with germline, which may come from a read error. The chain couples TRBV4-1 to TRBJ2-3; D remains ambiguous. Germline V gene sequence: CDR1 MGHRA, CDR2 YSYEKL. This CDR3 contains 14 residues. The CDR3 is CASSKERSTDTQYF. In nucleotides, the CDR3 is TGCGCCAGCAGCAAAGAGCGATCCACAGATACGCAGTATTTT.